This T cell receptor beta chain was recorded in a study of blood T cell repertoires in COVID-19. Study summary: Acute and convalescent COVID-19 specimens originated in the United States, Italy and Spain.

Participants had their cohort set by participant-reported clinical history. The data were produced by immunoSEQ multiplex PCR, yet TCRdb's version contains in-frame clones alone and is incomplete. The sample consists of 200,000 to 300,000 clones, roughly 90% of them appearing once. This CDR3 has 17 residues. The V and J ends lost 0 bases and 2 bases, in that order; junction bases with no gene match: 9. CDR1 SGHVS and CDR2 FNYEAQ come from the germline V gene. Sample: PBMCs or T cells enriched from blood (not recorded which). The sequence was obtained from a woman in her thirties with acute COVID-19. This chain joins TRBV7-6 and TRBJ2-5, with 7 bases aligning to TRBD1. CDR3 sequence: CASSLAAYRGHQETQYF. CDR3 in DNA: TGTGCCAGCAGCTTAGCTGCTTACAGGGGCCATCAAGAGACCCAGTACTTC.